The 32 T cell receptor beta chains given below trace back to one sample, sequenced in a study of cytomegalovirus exposure and HLA in healthy donors. This PCR relied on a set of 60 Vbeta primers and 13 Jbeta primers. This table comes from immunoSEQ multiplex PCR, and its TCRdb copy is limited to in-frame clones, with some not included. This sample has tens of thousands of clones, with roughly two thirds found just once. Input material: PBMCs. These receptor sequences come from a human donor in good health.

This clone was observed a handful of times. The chain has TRBV15 and TRBJ1-6; 9 bases are shared with TRBD1. The junction had 11 bases not matched to a gene; V was cut back by 5 bases and J by 9 bases. The CDR3 is made up of 16 amino acids. Germline CDR1 reads LNHNV; CDR2 reads YYDKDF (reference sequence). For the CDR3, the DNA is TGTGCCACCAGCGCCCGGACAGGGGATATTGGTTCACCCCTCCACTTT. Its translation: CATSARTGDIGSPLHF.

CDR3 loop: CASSPGQRLYGYTF. CDR3 DNA: TGTGCCAGCAGCCCGGGACAGCGGTTGTATGGCTACACCTTC. This chain links TRBV11-3 with TRBJ1-2, with TRBD1 identical over 7 bases. Per the germline V gene, CDR1 is SGHNT and CDR2 is YENEEA. The ends lost 5 bases at V and 5 bases at J; junction bases unmatched: 8. CDR3 length: 14 amino acids.

This rearrangement joins TRBV18 to TRBJ2-7, with 11 bases that match TRBD2. Germline V lookup: CDR1 KGHSH, CDR2 LQKENI. CDR3 length equals 16 residues. After removal of 6 bases from V and 4 bases from J, the junction contained 11 bases not matched to a gene. The CDR3 nucleotides read TGTGCCAGCTCGTCTACTAGCGGGGGCCTCTCTTACGAGCAGTACTTC. Translated: CASSSTSGGLSYEQYF. The complete variable domain, with remaining parts taken from reference TRBV18 and TRBJ2-7, reads NAGVMQNPRHLVRRRGQEARLRCSPMKGHSHVYWYRQLPEEGLKFMVYLQKENIIDESGMPKERFSAEFPKEGPSILRIQQVVRGDSAAYFCASSSTSGGLSYEQYFGPGTRLTVT.

The rearrangement uses TRBV7-9 and TRBJ1-6; a possible D gene is TRBD1 (5 bases). The germline V and J ends were trimmed by 3 bases and 7 bases, with 10 bases remaining between them. Germline V gene lookup returns CDR1 SEHNR and CDR2 FQNEAQ (reference sequence). This CDR3 has 14 amino acids. The DNA of the CDR3 is TGTGCCAGCAGCTTCTCAGGGCAGAATTCACCCCTCCACTTT. Protein sequence: CASSFSGQNSPLHF.

CDR3 DNA: TGTGCCATCAGTGAGTCGGCGGGTTATAGCAATCAGCCCCAGCATTTT. It encodes CAISESAGYSNQPQHF. J is TRBJ1-5 and V is TRBV10-3; D is unclear. This CDR3 spans 16 amino acids. With 0 bases removed from V and 0 bases from J, the gap between germline ends came to 9 bases. CDR1 and CDR2 (germline): ENHRY, SYGVKD.

This clone was detected only a few times. The J gene is TRBJ2-3, the V gene TRBV18; 11 nucleotides agree with TRBD2. This CDR3 has 15 amino acids. Germline V CDR1 and CDR2: KGHSH, LQKENI. Trimming at V came to 6 bases and at J to 0 bases, leaving 2 bases not matched to a gene. The CDR3 here is CASSPSGGSTDTQYF. The DNA of the CDR3 is TGTGCCAGCTCGCCTAGCGGGGGGAGCACAGATACGCAGTATTTT.

This chain uses TRBV7-6 with TRBJ1-2, with TRBD1 as a possible D gene (5 bases). In germline, CDR1 is SGHVS, CDR2 FNYEAQ. With 3 bases removed from V and 1 base from J, the gap between germline ends came to 15 bases. The CDR3 runs 16 residues. Written as DNA, the CDR3 is TGTGCCAGCAGCTTGGCCGGGACTGACTTTAACTATGGCTACACCTTC. Protein product: CASSLAGTDFNYGYTF.

This chain uses TRBV9 with TRBJ2-7; D is possibly TRBD1 (5 bases). V dropped 0 bases and J dropped 2 bases, with 9 bases sitting between them. Germline assignment: CDR1 SGDLS and CDR2 YYNGEE. This CDR3 comprises 14 residues. In DNA, the CDR3 is TGTGCCAGCAGCGTAGGGTTCAGGGCCTACGAGCAGTACTTC. Amino acids: CASSVGFRAYEQYF.

The chain recombines TRBV7-6 with TRBJ1-2; no clear D gene. CDR1 and CDR2 from the germline V gene are SGHVS and FNYEAQ. Trimming pared 5 bases from V and 8 bases from J, leaving 15 bases between. The CDR3 is 13 amino acids. This chain's CDR3 is CASSPGLPRGYTF. CDR3 DNA sequence: TGTGCCAGCAGCCCCGGACTGCCGCGGGGCTACACCTTC.

This chain uses TRBV6-1 with TRBJ1-3; D uncertain. Germline V CDR1 and CDR2: MNHNS, SASEGT. The CDR3 consists of 16 residues. The V and J ends lost 4 bases and 0 bases respectively, with 13 bases between them. The DNA of the CDR3 is TGTGCCAGCAGTGCCTATATCTCGGGCTCTGGAAACACCATATATTTT. Translation: CASSAYISGSGNTIYF.

The rearrangement joins TRBV6-5 to TRBJ2-3, with 14 positions matching TRBD2. This CDR3 contains 15 residues. Trimming at V came to 6 bases and at J to 1 base, leaving 0 bases not matched to a gene. From germline, CDR1 is MNHEY and CDR2 SVGAGI. CDR3 sequence (DNA): TGTGCCAGCAGGGGACTAGCGGGGGGCACAGATACGCAGTATTTT. Translated, it gives CASRGLAGGTDTQYF.

In its sample, this clone was seen a few times. The CDR3 protein is CASTDRTGDQPQHF. The CDR3 bases are TGTGCCAGCACGGACAGAACTGGCGATCAGCCCCAGCATTTT. The chain couples TRBV7-2 to TRBJ1-5; a weak D match, TRBD1 (6 bases). Germline loops: CDR1 SGHTA, CDR2 FQGNSA. The V and J ends lost 7 bases and 5 bases respectively, with 15 bases between them. The CDR3 totals 14 residues.

This clone has a handful of counts. The junction does not match germline at one end; this may be a read error. The CDR3 here is CASSLDRVGYTEAFF. Written as DNA, the CDR3 is TGTGCCAGCAGCCTAGACAGGGTGGGGTACACTGAAGCTTTCTTT. The V gene is TRBV11-2, the J gene TRBJ1-1, with 7 bases that match TRBD1. The CDR3 totals 15 residues. CDR1 is SGHAT and CDR2 is FQNNGV in the germline V gene.

The V and J genes are TRBV29-1 and TRBJ2-7; TRBD2 aligns across 7 bases. The CDR3 covers 14 residues. Germline V gives CDR1 SQVTM, CDR2 ANQGSEA. J was trimmed by 2 bases and V by 6 bases; bases with no gene match: 10. CDR3 protein: CSVALASGPYEQYF. The CDR3 bases are TGCAGCGTGGCCCTCGCTAGCGGTCCCTACGAGCAGTACTTC.

Remarks on this clone: The CDR3 end shows no conserved phenylalanine or tryptophan, and so a read error is likely. The CDR3 nucleotides are TGTGCCTGCATGGGACAGGATAATGAAAAACTGTTTTTG. This sequence encodes CACMGQDNEKLFL. V gene TRBV30 combines with J gene TRBJ1-4, with 8 nucleotides matching TRBD1. The CDR3 is 13 amino acids. The trim removed 6 bases at V and 4 bases at J, leaving 4 bases unmatched. CDR1 and CDR2 from the germline V gene are GTSNPN and SVGIG (reference sequence).

The chain carries TRBV7-3 and TRBJ2-6, with D possibly being TRBD1 (5 bases). The germline CDR1 and CDR2 sequences are SGHTA and FQGTGA. The CDR3 is 14 amino acids. The germline V and J ends were trimmed by 5 bases and 11 bases, with 16 bases remaining between them. CDR3 coding DNA: TGTGCCAGCAGCCTGACAGTGTCTGGTTACGTCCTGACTTTC. Its translation: CASSLTVSGYVLTF.

The V gene is TRBV7-3, the J gene TRBJ1-1, with a possible D match to TRBD1 (5 bases). Germline V gene lookup returns CDR1 SGHTA and CDR2 FQGTGA. Trimming cost V 5 bases and J 1 base, with 11 bases left between them. The CDR3 has 14 residues. In DNA, the CDR3 is TGTGCCAGCAGCCCCTACGGGGGGAACACTGAAGCTTTCTTT. The encoded protein is CASSPYGGNTEAFF.

The chain joins TRBV5-4 to TRBJ2-7, with 10 nucleotides matching TRBD1. Losses at the gene ends were 4 bases for V and 6 bases for J; bases not matched to a gene: 10. The CDR3 is made up of 15 amino acids. CDR1 and CDR2 from the germline V gene are SGHNT and YYREEE (reference sequence). CDR3 in amino acids: CASSPGQGILSEQYF. The CDR3 coding sequence is TGTGCCAGCAGCCCGGGACAGGGGATTCTCAGCGAGCAGTACTTC.

This clone has only a few counts. The V call is TRBV6-5, the J call TRBJ1-2; 7 nucleotides agree with TRBD1. The ends lost 6 bases at V and 4 bases at J; junction bases unmatched: 8. The CDR3 sequence is 14 residues long. Germline CDR1 reads MNHEY; CDR2 reads SVGAGI. The CDR3 here is CASRVGGEGYGYTF. CDR3 sequence (DNA): TGTGCCAGCAGGGTAGGGGGCGAGGGCTATGGCTACACCTTC.

The CDR3 nucleotides are TGTGCCAGCAGTCATGGACAGGGGGCAGAGACCCAGTACTTC. Amino acid sequence: CASSHGQGAETQYF. The gene calls are TRBV6-1 and TRBJ2-5, with 11 bases fitting TRBD1. This CDR3 has 14 amino acids. Germline V gene sequence: CDR1 MNHNS, CDR2 SASEGT. The V gene end was trimmed by 5 bases and the J gene end by 4 bases; junction bases not matched to a gene: 3.

The CDR3 loop reads CASSLWGQEASGYTF. The CDR3 region has the DNA TGTGCCAGCAGTTTATGGGGACAGGAGGCAAGTGGCTACACCTTC. V gene TRBV27 combines with J gene TRBJ1-2; 8 nucleotides align to TRBD1. CDR1 is MNHEY and CDR2 is SMNVEV in the germline V gene (reference sequence). The CDR3 has 15 residues. V gave up 1 base and J gave up 7 bases; unmatched junction bases: 8.

This clone was recorded once. The V and J genes are TRBV5-4 and TRBJ1-2; D is perhaps TRBD1 (5 bases). CDR3 length: 13 residues. Germline-derived CDR1 and CDR2 are SGHNT and YYREEE (reference sequence). V was pared by 3 bases and J by 10 bases, with 16 bases between. CDR3 sequence: CASSSPTTAAYTF. CDR3 in DNA: TGTGCCAGCAGCTCACCTACGACAGCCGCCTACACCTTC. The full variable domain, rest sourced from reference TRBV5-4 and TRBJ1-2, is ETGVTQSPTHLIKTRGQQVTLRCSSQSGHNTVSWYQQALGQGPQFIFQYYREEENGRGNFPPRFSGLQFPNYSSELNVNALELDDSALYLCASSSPTTAAYTFGSGTRLTVV.

The J gene is TRBJ2-7, the V gene TRBV5-4; TRBD1 might be the D (6 bases). This CDR3 is 14 amino acids long. Germline-derived CDR1 and CDR2 are SGHNT and YYREEE (reference sequence). Trimming shortened V by 5 bases and J by 0 bases, and 12 bases separated the two germline ends. CDR3 sequence (DNA): TGTGCCAGCAGACAGGGCGATATCTCCTACGAGCAGTACTTC. Translating gives CASRQGDISYEQYF.

This chain uses TRBV13 with TRBJ2-7, with D possibly TRBD2 on 7 matching bases. CDR1 is PRHDT, CDR2 FYEKMQ, per germline (reference sequence). Trimming cost V 6 bases and J 5 bases, with 20 bases left between them. There are 15 residues in the CDR3. The CDR3 spells CASRTWGGPKDEQYF. In DNA form, the CDR3 reads TGTGCCAGCAGGACGTGGGGGGGCCCCAAGGACGAGCAGTACTTC. The full variable domain, completed using reference TRBV13 and TRBJ2-7, is AAGVIQSPRHLIKEKRETATLKCYPIPRHDTVYWYQQGPGQDPQFLISFYEKMQSDKGSIPDRFSAQQFSDYHSELNMSSLELGDSALYFCASRTWGGPKDEQYFGPGTRLTVT.

This chain uses TRBV5-5 with TRBJ2-2; tentative D call: TRBD2 (6 bases). The germline V and J ends were trimmed by 2 bases and 7 bases, with 18 bases remaining between them. CDR3 length: 16 residues. The V gene's germline CDR1 is SGHKS and CDR2 YYEKEE (reference sequence). The CDR3 protein is CASSFGFGAGGGELFF. The CDR3, as DNA: TGTGCCAGCAGCTTCGGGTTCGGAGCCGGGGGCGGGGAGCTGTTTTTT. Based on the CDR3 plus reference TRBV5-5 and TRBJ2-2, the full variable domain is DAGVTQSPTHLIKTRGQQVTLRCSPISGHKSVSWYQQVLGQGPQFIFQYYEKEERGRGNFPDRFSARQFPNYSSELNVNALLLGDSALYLCASSFGFGAGGGELFFGEGSRLTVL.

V is TRBV4-3 and J is TRBJ2-7; TRBD1 agrees at 10 bases. This CDR3 contains 15 residues. Per germline, CDR1 LGHNA and CDR2 YSLEER. V gave up 1 base and J gave up 2 bases; unmatched junction bases: 2. DNA of the CDR3: TGCGCCAGCAGCCAAGGGGGACAGGGGACCTACGAGCAGTACTTC. It translates to CASSQGGQGTYEQYF.

The chain recombines TRBV10-3 with TRBJ2-7, with a tentative D call TRBD2 (6 bases). Per the germline V gene, CDR1 is ENHRY and CDR2 is SYGVKD. This CDR3 spans 14 amino acids. The V end lost 6 bases, the J end lost 2 bases, and 14 bases lay between the germline ends. The CDR3 DNA is TGTGCCATCAGGGGGGGTACAGAGCCCTACGAGCAGTACTTC. As protein: CAIRGGTEPYEQYF.

The V call is TRBV9, the J call TRBJ1-3; perhaps TRBD1 as D (6 bases). Between the trimmed V and J ends, which lost 2 bases and 0 bases, there was a span of 15 bases. In germline, CDR1 is SGDLS, CDR2 YYNGEE. The CDR3 extends over 17 amino acids. CDR3 bases: TGTGCCAGCAGCGTTCTGGGGGCGCGCCCCTCTGGAAACACCATATATTTT. Encoded protein: CASSVLGARPSGNTIYF.

This clone showed up just a few times. The V gene is TRBV6-6, the J gene TRBJ1-1; TRBD1 matches at 8 bases. The CDR3 runs 14 residues. CDR1 MNHNY and CDR2 SVGAGI come from the germline V gene (reference sequence). The junction had 8 bases not matched to a gene; V was cut back by 5 bases and J by 6 bases. CDR3 nucleotides: TGTGCCAGCAGTAAACAGGGGGTAGTGCCTGAAGCTTTCTTT. Residues: CASSKQGVVPEAFF.

The chain has TRBV11-3 and TRBJ2-7; 7 positions match TRBD1. This CDR3 has 11 amino acids. In germline, CDR1 is SGHNT, CDR2 YENEEA. V lost 4 bases to trimming and J lost 8 bases; unmatched junction nucleotides: 2. The CDR3 nucleotides read TGTGCCAGCAGCTGGGACAGACAGCAGTACTTC. Protein sequence: CASSWDRQQYF. Looking up the rest from reference TRBV11-3 and TRBJ2-7 gives the full variable domain: EAGVVQSPRYKIIEKKQPVAFWCNPISGHNTLYWYLQNLGQGPELLIRYENEEAVDDSQLPKDRFSAERLKGVDSTLKIQPAELGDSAVYLCASSWDRQQYFGPGTRLTVT.

Only a few counts were recorded for this clone. J is TRBJ2-7 and V is TRBV7-6, with TRBD1 as a possible D gene (7 bases). Germline V CDR1 and CDR2: SGHVS, FNYEAQ. This CDR3 has 14 amino acids. V gave up 4 bases and J gave up 3 bases, with 13 bases separating them. The CDR3 region is CASSYGRGDYEQYF. In DNA, the CDR3 is TGTGCCAGCAGCTACGGCAGGGGGGACTACGAGCAGTACTTC. The whole variable domain, remainder taken from reference TRBV7-6 and TRBJ2-7, is GAGVSQSPRYKVTKRGQDVALRCDPISGHVSLYWYRQALGQGPEFLTYFNYEAQQDKSGLPNDRFSAERPEGSISTLTIQRTEQRDSAMYRCASSYGRGDYEQYFGPGTRLTVT.

This chain uses TRBV12-5 with TRBJ1-1, with 7 bases identical to TRBD1. V trimming: 8 bases; J trimming: 7 bases; junction bases outside the gene matches: 13. The CDR3 is made up of 14 amino acids. CDR1 is LGHNT, CDR2 FRNRAP, per germline. This chain's CDR3 is CASRILGGSGEAFF. As DNA, the CDR3 is TGTGCTAGTCGTATTTTAGGGGGCTCAGGTGAAGCTTTCTTT.